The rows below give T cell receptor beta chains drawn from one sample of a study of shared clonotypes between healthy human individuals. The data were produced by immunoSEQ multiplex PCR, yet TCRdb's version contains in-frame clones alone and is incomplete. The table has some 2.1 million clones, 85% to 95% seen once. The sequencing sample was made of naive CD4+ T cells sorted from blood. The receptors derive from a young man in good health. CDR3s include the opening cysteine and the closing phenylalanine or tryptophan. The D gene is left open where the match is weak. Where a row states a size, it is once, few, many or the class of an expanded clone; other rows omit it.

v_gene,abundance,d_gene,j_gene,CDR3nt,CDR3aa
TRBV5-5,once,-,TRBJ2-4,TGTGCCAGCAGCTGGGCACTAGGGTACAAAAACATTCAGTACTTC,CASSWALGYKNIQYF
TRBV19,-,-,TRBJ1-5,TGTGCCAGTAGTATCTCGGGGATCAATCAGCCCCAGCATTTT,CASSISGINQPQHF
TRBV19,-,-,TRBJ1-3,TGTGCCAGTAGTAAAGGGGCTTTGGGAAACACCATATATTTT,CASSKGALGNTIYF
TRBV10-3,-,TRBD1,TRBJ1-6,TGTGCCATCAGTTTGGACAGGGGGCAAGCCCTCCACTTT,CAISLDRGQALHF
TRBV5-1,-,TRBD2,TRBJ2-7,TGCGCCAGCAGCTTGGGAGGACTAGCGGGAGAGTACGAGCAGTACTTC,CASSLGGLAGEYEQYF
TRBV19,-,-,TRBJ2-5,TGTGCCAGTAGTCCAGCCCTTGGGACCCAGTACTTC,CASSPALGTQYF
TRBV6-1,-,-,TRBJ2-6,TGTGCCAGCAGTGAGATAGGGGGAACCGGGGCCAACGTCCTGACTTTC,CASSEIGGTGANVLTF
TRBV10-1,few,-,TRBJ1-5,TGCGCCAGCAGTAAGTATCAGCCCCAGCATTTT,CASSKYQPQHF
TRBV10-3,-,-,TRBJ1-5,TGTGCCATCAGTGAACGGGACGGCAATCAGCCCCAGCATTTT,CAISERDGNQPQHF
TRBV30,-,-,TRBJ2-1,TGTGCCTGGAGCCATGACCGGCTAGGCCCCGAAATCTTTAGCTCCTACAATGAGCAGTTCTTC,CAWSHDRLGPEIFSSYNEQFF
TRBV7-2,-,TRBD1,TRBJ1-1,TGTGCCAGCAGCGAACAGGGGGACACTGAAGCTTTCTTT,CASSEQGDTEAFF
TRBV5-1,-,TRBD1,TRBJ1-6,TGCGCCAGCAGCTATACAGGGGCTGATAGTAATTCACCCCTCCACTTT,CASSYTGADSNSPLHF
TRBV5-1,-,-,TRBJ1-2,TGCGCCAGCAGCTTGGGCCTCGGGGGCTACACCTTC,CASSLGLGGYTF
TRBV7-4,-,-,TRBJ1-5,TGTGCCAGCAGCTTAGCCCTTAATGGGGGGGCTGGAGTTTGCAATCAGCCCCAGCATTTT,CASSLALNGGAGVCNQPQHF
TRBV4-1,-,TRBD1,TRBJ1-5,TGCGCCAGCAGCCAGGGGTTGGGGGCTTGGACAGGGGTAGGGTATAGCAATCAGCCCCAGCATTTT,CASSQGLGAWTGVGYSNQPQHF
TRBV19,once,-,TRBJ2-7,TGTGCCAGTAGTATAGCACGGGAGACCTCCTACGAGCAGTACTTC,CASSIARETSYEQYF
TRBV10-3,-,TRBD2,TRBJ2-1,TGTGCCATCAGTGAGTCCGAGCGGGACGAGCAGTTCTTC,CAISESERDEQFF
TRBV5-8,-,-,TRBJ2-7,TGTGCCAGCAGCCGGAGGGACAACCTCGAGCAGTACTTC,CASSRRDNLEQYF
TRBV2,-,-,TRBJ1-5,TGTGCCAGCAGATCTAGCAATCAGCCCCAGCATTTT,CASRSSNQPQHF
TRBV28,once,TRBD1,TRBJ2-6,TGTGCCAGCACAGGGACAGGGGGCGCCTCTGGGGCCAACGTCCTGACTTTC,CASTGTGGASGANVLTF
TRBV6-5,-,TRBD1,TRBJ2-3,TGTGCCAGTACAGGGGCGGGTACAGATACGCAGTATTTT,CASTGAGTDTQYF
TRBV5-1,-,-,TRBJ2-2,TGCGCCAGCAGCTTGTATTGGGGGAACGCGAACACCGGGGAGCTGTTTTTT,CASSLYWGNANTGELFF
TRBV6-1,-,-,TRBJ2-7,TGTGCCAGCAGTAGGCTAGGGACTGTTTCCTACGAGCAGTACTTC,CASSRLGTVSYEQYF
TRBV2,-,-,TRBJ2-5,TGTGCGACCTCGGGGCTAGCGCTGGAGACCCAGTACTTC,CATSGLALETQYF
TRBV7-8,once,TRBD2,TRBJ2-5,TGTGCCAGCAGCTCCAGCGGGAGAAACCAAGAGACCCAGTACTTC,CASSSSGRNQETQYF
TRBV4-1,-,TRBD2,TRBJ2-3,TGCGCCAGCAGCCCAAATAGCGGGATCACAGATACGCAGTATTTT,CASSPNSGITDTQYF
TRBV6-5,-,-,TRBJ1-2,TGTGCCAGCAGTTACCCGGTGGGGAGTAACTATGGCTACACCTTC,CASSYPVGSNYGYTF
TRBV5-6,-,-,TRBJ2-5,TGTGCCAGCAGCTCTTTACACGGGCCAGAGACCCAGTACTTC,CASSSLHGPETQYF
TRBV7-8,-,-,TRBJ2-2,TGTGCCAGCAGCCTCCTGGTAACGGGAACCGGGGAGCTGTTTTTT,CASSLLVTGTGELFF
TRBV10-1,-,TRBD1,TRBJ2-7,TGCGCCAGCAGCCGGGACAGGGGTCGGGAGCAGTACTTC,CASSRDRGREQYF
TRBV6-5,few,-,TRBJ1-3,TGTGCCAGCAGTTACTATTCGGTACAGGGCGGAAACACCATATATTTT,CASSYYSVQGGNTIYF
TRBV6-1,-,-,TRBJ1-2,TGTGCCAGCAGTGAAAGGGCAGATGGCTACACCTTC,CASSERADGYTF
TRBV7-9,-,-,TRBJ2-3,TGTGCCAGCAGCCACGGGGCGAACGGGAGAGCGGGCACAGATACGCAGTATTTT,CASSHGANGRAGTDTQYF
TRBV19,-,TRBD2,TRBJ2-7,TGTGCCAGTGGGCCCGGGGAGGGAAAGATCTACGAGCAGTACTTC,CASGPGEGKIYEQYF
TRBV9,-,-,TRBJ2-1,TGTGCCAGCAGCATCCGGGACCACCTCTACAATGAGCAGTTCTTC,CASSIRDHLYNEQFF
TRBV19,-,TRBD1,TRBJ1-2,TGTGCCAGTAGTATAGGGACAGGTGAGGGCTATGGCTACACCTTC,CASSIGTGEGYGYTF
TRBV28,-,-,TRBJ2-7,TGTGCCAGCAGTTTAGGGGGTCCCTACGAGCAGTACTTC,CASSLGGPYEQYF
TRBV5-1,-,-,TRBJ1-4,TGCGCCAGTTCCGCGCAGACAACTAATGAAAAACTGTTTTTT,CASSAQTTNEKLFF
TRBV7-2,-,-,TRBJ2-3,TGTGCCAGCAGCTTAGCTTTCTCGGCGAGATATCGGCCAGATACGCAGTATTTT,CASSLAFSARYRPDTQYF
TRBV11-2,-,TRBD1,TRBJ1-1,TGTGCCAGCAGCTTAGGGACAGGGCAGAACACTGAAGCTTTCTTT,CASSLGTGQNTEAFF
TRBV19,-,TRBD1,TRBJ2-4,TGTGCCAGTAGTATACAGGGGGCAGCCAAAAACATTCAGTACTTC,CASSIQGAAKNIQYF
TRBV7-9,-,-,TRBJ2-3,TGTGCCAGCAGCCGAAATACGCAGTATTTT,CASSRNTQYF
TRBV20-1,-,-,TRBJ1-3,TGCAGTGCCGCCTCCGGAAACACCATATATTTT,CSAASGNTIYF
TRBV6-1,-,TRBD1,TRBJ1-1,TGTGCCAGCAGTCATCAAGTAGGGGGCGTTACTGAAGCTTTCTTT,CASSHQVGGVTEAFF
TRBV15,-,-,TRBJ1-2,TGTGCCACCAGCAGAGGACACGTCTATGGCTACACCTTC,CATSRGHVYGYTF
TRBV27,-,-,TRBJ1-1,TGTGCCAGCAGTTCTCCAAGGTCAATAGAAGCTTTCTTT,CASSSPRSIEAFF
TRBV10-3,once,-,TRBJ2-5,TGCGCGGGCGGAGAAGAGACCCAGTACTTC,CAGGEETQYF
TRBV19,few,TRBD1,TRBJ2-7,TGTGCCAGTTCCACGACAGGGTCCTACGAGCAGTACTTC,CASSTTGSYEQYF
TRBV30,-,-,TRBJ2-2,TGTGCCTGGAGTGTAGGAAGGAGGAACACCGGGGAGCTGTTTTTT,CAWSVGRRNTGELFF
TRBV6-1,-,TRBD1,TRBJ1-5,TGTGCCAGCAGTGTACAGGGGGCCCGAATTAGCAATCAGCCCCAGCATTTT,CASSVQGARISNQPQHF
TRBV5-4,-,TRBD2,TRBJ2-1,TGTGCCAGCAGCTTGGGCTCCTCGGGAGGGCCGAGTGAGCAGTTCTTC,CASSLGSSGGPSEQFF
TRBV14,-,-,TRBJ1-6,TGTGCCAGCAGCCAAGTCGGAGGAGGGAATTCACCCCTCCACTTT,CASSQVGGGNSPLHF
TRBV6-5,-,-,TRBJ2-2,TGTGCCAGCAGTTACTCGTGGACCGGGGAGCTGTTTTTT,CASSYSWTGELFF
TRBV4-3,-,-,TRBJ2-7,TGCGCCAGCAGCCAAAAGTGGGGGGACGAGCAGTACTTC,CASSQKWGDEQYF
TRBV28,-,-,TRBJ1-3,TGTGCCAGCAGAGGAGTAAACACCATATATTTT,CASRGVNTIYF
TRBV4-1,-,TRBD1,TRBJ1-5,TGCGCCAGCAGCCAAGAACAGGGGGCGGGTGATCAGCCCCAGCATTTT,CASSQEQGAGDQPQHF